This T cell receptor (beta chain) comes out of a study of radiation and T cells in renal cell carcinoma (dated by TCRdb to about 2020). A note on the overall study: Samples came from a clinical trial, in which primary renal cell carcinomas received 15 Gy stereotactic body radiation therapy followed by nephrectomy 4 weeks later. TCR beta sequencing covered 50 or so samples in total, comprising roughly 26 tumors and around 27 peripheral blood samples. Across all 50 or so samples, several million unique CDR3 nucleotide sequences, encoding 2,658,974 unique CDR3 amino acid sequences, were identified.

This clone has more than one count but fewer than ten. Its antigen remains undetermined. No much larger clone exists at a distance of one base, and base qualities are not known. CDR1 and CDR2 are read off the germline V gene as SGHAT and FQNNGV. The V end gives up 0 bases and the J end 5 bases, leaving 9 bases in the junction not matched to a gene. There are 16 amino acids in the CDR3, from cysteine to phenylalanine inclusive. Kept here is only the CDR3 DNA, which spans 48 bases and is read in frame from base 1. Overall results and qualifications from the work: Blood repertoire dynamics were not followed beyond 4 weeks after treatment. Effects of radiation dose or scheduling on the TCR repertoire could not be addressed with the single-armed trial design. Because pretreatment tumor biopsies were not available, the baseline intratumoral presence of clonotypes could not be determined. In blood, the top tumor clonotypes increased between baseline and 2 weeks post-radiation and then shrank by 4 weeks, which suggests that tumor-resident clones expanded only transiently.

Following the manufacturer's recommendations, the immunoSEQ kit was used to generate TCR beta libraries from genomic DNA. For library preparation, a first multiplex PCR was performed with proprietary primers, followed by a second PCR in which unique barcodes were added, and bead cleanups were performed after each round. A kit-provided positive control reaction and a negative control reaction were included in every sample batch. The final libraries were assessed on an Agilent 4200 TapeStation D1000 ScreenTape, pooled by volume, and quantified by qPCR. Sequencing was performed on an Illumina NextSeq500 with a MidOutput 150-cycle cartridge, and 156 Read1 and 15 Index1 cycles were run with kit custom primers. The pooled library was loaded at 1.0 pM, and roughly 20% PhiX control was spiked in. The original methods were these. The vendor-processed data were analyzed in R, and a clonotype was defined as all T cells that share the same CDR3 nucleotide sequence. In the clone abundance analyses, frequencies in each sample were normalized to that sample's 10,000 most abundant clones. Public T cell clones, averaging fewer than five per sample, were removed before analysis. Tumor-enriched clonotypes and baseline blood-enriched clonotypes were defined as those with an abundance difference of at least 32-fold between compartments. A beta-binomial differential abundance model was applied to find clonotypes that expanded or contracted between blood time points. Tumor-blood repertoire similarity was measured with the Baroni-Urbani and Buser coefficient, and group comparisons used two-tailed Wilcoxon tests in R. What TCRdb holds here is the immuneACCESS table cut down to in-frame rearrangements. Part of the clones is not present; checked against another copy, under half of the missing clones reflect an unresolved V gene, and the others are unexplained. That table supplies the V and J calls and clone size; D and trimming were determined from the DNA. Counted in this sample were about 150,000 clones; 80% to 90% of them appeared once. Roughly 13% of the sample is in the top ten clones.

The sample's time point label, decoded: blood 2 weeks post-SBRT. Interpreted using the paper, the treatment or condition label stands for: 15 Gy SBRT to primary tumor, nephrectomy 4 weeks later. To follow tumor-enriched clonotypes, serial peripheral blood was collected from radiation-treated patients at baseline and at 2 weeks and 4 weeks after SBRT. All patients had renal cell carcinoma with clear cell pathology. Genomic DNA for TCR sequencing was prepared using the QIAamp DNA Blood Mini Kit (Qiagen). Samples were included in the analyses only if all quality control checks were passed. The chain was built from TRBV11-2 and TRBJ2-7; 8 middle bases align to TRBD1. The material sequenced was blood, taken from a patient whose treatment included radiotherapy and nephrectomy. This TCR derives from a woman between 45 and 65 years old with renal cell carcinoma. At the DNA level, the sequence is TGTGCCAGCAGCTTAGATCTAATCAGGGGGCTTGACGAGCAGTACTTC. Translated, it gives CASSLDLIRGLDEQYF. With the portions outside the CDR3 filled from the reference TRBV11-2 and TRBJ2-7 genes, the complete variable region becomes EAGVAQSPRYKIIEKRQSVAFWCNPISGHATLYWYQQILGQGPKLLIQFQNNGVVDDSQLPKDRFSAERLKGVDSTLKIQPAKLEDSAVYLCASSLDLIRGLDEQYFGPGTRLTVT.